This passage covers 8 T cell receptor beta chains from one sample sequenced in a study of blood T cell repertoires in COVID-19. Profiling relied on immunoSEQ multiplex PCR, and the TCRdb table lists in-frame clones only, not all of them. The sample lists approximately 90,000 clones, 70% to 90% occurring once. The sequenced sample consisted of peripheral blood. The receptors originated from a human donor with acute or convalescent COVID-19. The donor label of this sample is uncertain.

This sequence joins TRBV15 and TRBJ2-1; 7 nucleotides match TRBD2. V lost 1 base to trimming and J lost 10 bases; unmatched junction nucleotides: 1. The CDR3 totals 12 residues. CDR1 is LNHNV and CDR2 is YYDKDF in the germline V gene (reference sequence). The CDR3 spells CATSRVLAEQFF. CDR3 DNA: TGTGCCACCAGCAGAGTACTAGCGGAGCAGTTCTTC.

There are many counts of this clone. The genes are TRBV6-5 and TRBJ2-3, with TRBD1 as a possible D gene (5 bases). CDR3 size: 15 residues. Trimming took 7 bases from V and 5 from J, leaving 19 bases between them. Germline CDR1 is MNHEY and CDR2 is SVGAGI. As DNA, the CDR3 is TGTGCCAGCACCTGGACCCGTGGCCAGGGAGATACGCAGTATTTT. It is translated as CASTWTRGQGDTQYF.

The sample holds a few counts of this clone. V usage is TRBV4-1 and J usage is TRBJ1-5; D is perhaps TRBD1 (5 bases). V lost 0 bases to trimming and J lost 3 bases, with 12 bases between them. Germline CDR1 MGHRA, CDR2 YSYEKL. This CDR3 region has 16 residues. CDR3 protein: CASSQDWRGHNQPQHF. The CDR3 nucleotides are TGCGCCAGCAGCCAAGATTGGAGGGGCCACAATCAGCCCCAGCATTTT.

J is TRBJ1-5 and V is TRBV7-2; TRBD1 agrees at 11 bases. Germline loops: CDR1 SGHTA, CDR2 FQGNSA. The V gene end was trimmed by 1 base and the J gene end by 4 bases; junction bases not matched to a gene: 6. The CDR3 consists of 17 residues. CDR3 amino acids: CASSLESGQGGNQPQHF. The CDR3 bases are TGTGCCAGCAGCTTAGAGTCGGGACAGGGGGGAAATCAGCCCCAGCATTTT. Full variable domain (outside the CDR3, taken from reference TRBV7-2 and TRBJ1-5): GAGVSQSPSNKVTEKGKDVELRCDPISGHTALYWYRQSLGQGLEFLIYFQGNSAPDKSGLPSDRFSAERTGGSVSTLTIQRTQQEDSAVYLCASSLESGQGGNQPQHFGDGTRLSIL.

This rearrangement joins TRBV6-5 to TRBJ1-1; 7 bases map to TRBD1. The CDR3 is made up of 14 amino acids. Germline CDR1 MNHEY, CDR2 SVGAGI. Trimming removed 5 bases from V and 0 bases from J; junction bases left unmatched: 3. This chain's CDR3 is CASSRDSMNTEAFF. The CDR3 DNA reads TGTGCCAGCAGTCGGGACAGCATGAACACTGAAGCTTTCTTT.

The CDR3 region has the DNA TGTGCCAGCACCCAACCGGGACTCAGGCACTTTGAGCAGTTCTTC. Translating it yields CASTQPGLRHFEQFF. V is TRBV28 and J is TRBJ2-1; perhaps TRBD2 as D (6 bases). Germline CDR1 is MDHEN and CDR2 is SYDVKM. The V and J ends lost 7 bases and 9 bases respectively, with 22 bases between them. The CDR3 has 15 amino acids.

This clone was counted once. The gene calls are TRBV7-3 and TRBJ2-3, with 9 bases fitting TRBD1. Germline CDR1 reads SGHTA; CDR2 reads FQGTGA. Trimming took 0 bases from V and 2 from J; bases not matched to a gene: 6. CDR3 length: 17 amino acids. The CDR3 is CASSLTTGTGNTDTQYF. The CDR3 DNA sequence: TGTGCCAGCAGCTTAACAACCGGGACAGGGAACACAGATACGCAGTATTTT.

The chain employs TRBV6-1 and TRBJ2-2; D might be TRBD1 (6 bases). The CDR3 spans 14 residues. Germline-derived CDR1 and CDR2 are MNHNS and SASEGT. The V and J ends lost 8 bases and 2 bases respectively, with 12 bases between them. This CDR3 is CASRGQSNTGELFF. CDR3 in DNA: TGTGCCAGCCGCGGACAGAGCAACACCGGGGAGCTGTTTTTT.